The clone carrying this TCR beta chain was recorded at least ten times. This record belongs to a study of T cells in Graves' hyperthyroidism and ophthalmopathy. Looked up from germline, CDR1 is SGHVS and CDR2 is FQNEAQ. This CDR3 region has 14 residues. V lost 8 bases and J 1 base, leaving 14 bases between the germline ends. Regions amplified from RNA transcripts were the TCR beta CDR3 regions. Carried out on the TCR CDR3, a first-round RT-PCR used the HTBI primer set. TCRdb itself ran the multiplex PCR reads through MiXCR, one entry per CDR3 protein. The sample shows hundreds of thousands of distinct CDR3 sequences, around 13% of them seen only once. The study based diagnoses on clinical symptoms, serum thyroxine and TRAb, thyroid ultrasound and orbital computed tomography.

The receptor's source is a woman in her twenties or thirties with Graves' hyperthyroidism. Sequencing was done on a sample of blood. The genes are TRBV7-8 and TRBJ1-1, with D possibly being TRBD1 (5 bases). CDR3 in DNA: TGTGCCAGCGGGGACGTCGGGCCGAACACTGAAGCTTTCTTT. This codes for CASGDVGPNTEAFF.